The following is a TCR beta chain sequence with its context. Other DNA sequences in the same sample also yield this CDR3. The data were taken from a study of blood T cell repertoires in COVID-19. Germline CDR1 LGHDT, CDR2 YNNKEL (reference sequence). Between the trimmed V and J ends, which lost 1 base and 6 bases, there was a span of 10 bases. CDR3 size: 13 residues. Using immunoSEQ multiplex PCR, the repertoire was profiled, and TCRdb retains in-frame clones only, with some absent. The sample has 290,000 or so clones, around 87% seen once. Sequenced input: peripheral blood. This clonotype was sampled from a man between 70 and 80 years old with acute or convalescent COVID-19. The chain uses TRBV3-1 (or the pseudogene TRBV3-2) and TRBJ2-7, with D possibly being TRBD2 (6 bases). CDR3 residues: CASSQGDGGEQYF. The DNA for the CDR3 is TGTGCCAGCAGCCAAGGTGACGGGGGCGAGCAGTACTTC.